The 27 T cell receptor beta chains reported below all come from one sample, sequenced in a study of blood T cell repertoires in COVID-19. TCRdb's copy holds only in-frame clones and misses some; the assay was immunoSEQ multiplex PCR. The repertoire holds 70,000 to 75,000 clones, just over 85% seen once, with 5.1% in the top ten. Sequencing was performed on peripheral blood. The receptors originated from a human donor in a cohort sampled during active COVID-19.

The chain uses TRBV7-2 and TRBJ1-2, with D unclear. The germline gives CDR1 SGHTA, CDR2 FQGNSA. V was clipped by 1 base and J by 3 bases, with 12 bases between them. The CDR3 runs 15 residues. The CDR3 coding sequence is TGTGCCAGCAGCTTAGATGGGCAGGCCGACTATGGCTACACCTTC. The encoded protein is CASSLDGQADYGYTF.

The chain has TRBV3-1 (or the pseudogene TRBV3-2) and TRBJ2-7; the match to TRBD1 covers 10 bases. Germline CDR1 LGHDT, CDR2 YNNKEL (reference sequence). V lost 4 bases and J lost 2; bases outside the gene matches: 2. CDR3 length: 14 amino acids. As DNA, the CDR3 is TGTGCCAGCAGCCCCGGGACAGGGGCCTACGAGCAGTACTTC. It yields the protein CASSPGTGAYEQYF.

The V call is TRBV7-9, the J call TRBJ2-4; TRBD1 matches 8 bases. There are 17 residues in the CDR3. CDR1 is SEHNR, CDR2 FQNEAQ, per germline (reference sequence). V was clipped by 3 bases and J by 3 bases; unmatched bases: 10. The DNA of the CDR3 is TGTGCCAGCAGCTTGGACAGGGCGGGGAGGCACAAAAACATTCAGTACTTC. Translating it yields CASSLDRAGRHKNIQYF. The full variable domain, in which reference TRBV7-9 and TRBJ2-4 provide the parts outside the CDR3, is DTGVSQNPRHKITKRGQNVTFRCDPISEHNRLYWYRQTLGQGPEFLTYFQNEAQLEKSRLLSDRFSAERPKGSFSTLEIQRTEQGDSAMYLCASSLDRAGRHKNIQYFGAGTRLSVL.

The V call is TRBV16, the J call TRBJ2-7, with a weak D call TRBD2 (6 bases). The length of the CDR3 is 14 residues. Trimming took 2 bases from V and 0 from J, leaving 8 bases between them. Germline lookup yields CDR1 KGHSY and CDR2 FQNENV. CDR3 nucleotides: TGTGCCAGCAGCCAAGGGAGGCCCTCCTACGAGCAGTACTTC. Its protein is CASSQGRPSYEQYF.

This clone was seen a single time. This chain uses TRBV14 with TRBJ2-2; D possibly corresponds to TRBD1 (6 bases). The CDR3 is 14 amino acids. The V gene's germline CDR1 is SGHDN and CDR2 FVKESK. With 3 bases removed from V and 2 bases from J, the gap between germline ends came to 7 bases. DNA of the CDR3: TGTGCCAGCAGCCAGGACAGTAACACCGGGGAGCTGTTTTTT. This gives the protein CASSQDSNTGELFF.

This chain joins TRBV24-1 and TRBJ2-7; 7 bases are a match to TRBD2. Trimming at V came to 3 bases and at J to 6 bases, leaving 19 bases not matched to a gene. CDR3 length equals 18 residues. Germline-derived CDR1 and CDR2 are KGHDR and SFDVKD. The CDR3 protein is CATSDAGAAGTILFEQYF. The CDR3, as DNA: TGTGCCACCAGTGATGCCGGAGCTGCCGGGACTATCCTGTTCGAGCAGTACTTC.

The chain links TRBV9 to TRBJ2-5; 9 bases map to TRBD2. Germline V gives CDR1 SGDLS, CDR2 YYNGEE. This CDR3 is built from 14 residues. V dropped 2 bases and J dropped 5; count of bases not matched to a gene: 4. This CDR3 is CASSVGTSTETQYF. The CDR3, as DNA: TGTGCCAGCAGCGTCGGGACTAGCACCGAGACCCAGTACTTC.

This chain links TRBV19 with TRBJ1-1; no clear D gene. The germline V and J ends were trimmed by 0 bases and 1 base, with 9 bases remaining between them. Looked up from germline, CDR1 is LNHDA and CDR2 is SQIVND (reference sequence). The CDR3 is 15 residues long. The CDR3 region is CASSIDNSQNTEAFF. For the CDR3, the DNA is TGTGCCAGTAGTATAGATAACAGCCAGAACACTGAAGCTTTCTTT.

This chain uses TRBV27 with TRBJ2-2, with 8 bases that match TRBD2. V shed 3 bases and J 0 bases; nucleotides not matched to a gene: 15. Germline values: CDR1 MNHEY, CDR2 SMNVEV (reference sequence). The CDR3 has 20 amino acids. The CDR3: CASSFFPPRGAGANTGELFF. The CDR3 bases are TGTGCCAGCAGTTTTTTCCCCCCACGCGGAGCGGGGGCGAACACCGGGGAGCTGTTTTTT.

V is TRBV7-2 and J is TRBJ2-7; no clear D. Germline V gene data show CDR1 as SGHTA and CDR2 as FQGNSA. The CDR3 is 13 residues long. Trimming took off 5 bases at V and 5 bases at J, with 13 bases between the two ends. The CDR3 nucleotides are TGTGCCAGCAGCCAGGTTGGCGATCACGAGCAGTACTTC. Translated, it gives CASSQVGDHEQYF. Together with reference TRBV7-2 and TRBJ2-7, the CDR3 gives the full variable domain: GAGVSQSPSNKVTEKGKDVELRCDPISGHTALYWYRQSLGQGLEFLIYFQGNSAPDKSGLPSDRFSAERTGGSVSTLTIQRTQQEDSAVYLCASSQVGDHEQYFGPGTRLTVT.

This sequence joins TRBV5-1 and TRBJ1-2, with a tentative D call TRBD1 (6 bases). Germline V gives CDR1 SGHRS, CDR2 YFSETQ. This CDR3 has 14 residues. The V and J ends lost 1 base and 4 bases respectively, with 11 bases between them. CDR3 sequence (DNA): TGCGCCAGCAGCTTGCAACTGACAGGCTATGGCTACACCTTC. Translated: CASSLQLTGYGYTF.

This clone was observed a single time. The chain joins TRBV5-1 to TRBJ2-3; D remains ambiguous. The germline V and J ends were trimmed by 0 bases and 3 bases, with 8 bases remaining between them. Germline assignment: CDR1 SGHRS and CDR2 YFSETQ. The CDR3 sequence is 14 residues long. In nucleotides, the CDR3 is TGCGCCAGCAGCTTGGACAGCCCGACAGATACGCAGTATTTT. Its translation: CASSLDSPTDTQYF.

V is TRBV11-2 and J is TRBJ2-7; possible D gene TRBD1, 6 bases. Between the trimmed V and J ends, which lost 6 bases and 3 bases, there was a span of 15 bases. CDR3 length equals 14 residues. Germline values: CDR1 SGHAT, CDR2 FQNNGV. The CDR3 is CASRNPGHYYEQYF. The DNA of the CDR3 is TGTGCCAGCAGGAATCCGGGACACTACTACGAGCAGTACTTC.

The chain carries TRBV27 and TRBJ2-7; D is possibly TRBD1 (5 bases). The V gene's germline CDR1 is MNHEY and CDR2 SMNVEV (reference sequence). The CDR3 is made up of 16 amino acids. V lost 0 bases and J 2 bases, leaving 14 bases between the germline ends. This chain's CDR3 is CASSLSGSQVAYEQYF. The CDR3 DNA follows: TGTGCCAGCAGTTTATCAGGTTCACAGGTCGCCTACGAGCAGTACTTC.

This clone has just one count. The genes are TRBV5-1 and TRBJ1-2; tentatively, D is TRBD1 (6 bases). Germline assignment: CDR1 SGHRS and CDR2 YFSETQ. With 4 bases removed from V and 8 bases from J, the gap between germline ends came to 12 bases. The CDR3 runs to 12 residues. The CDR3 coding sequence is TGCGCCAGCAGCGAACAGGGTAGCGGCTACACCTTC. It encodes CASSEQGSGYTF.

J is TRBJ1-3 and V is TRBV10-3, with D unresolved. Germline CDR1 ENHRY, CDR2 SYGVKD. V lost 0 bases and J lost 2, with 8 bases in between. The CDR3 consists of 15 residues. The CDR3 reads CAISESPGTGNTIYF. The DNA of the CDR3 is TGTGCCATCAGTGAGTCCCCGGGGACTGGAAACACCATATATTTT.

The V gene is TRBV11-3, the J gene TRBJ2-3, with 16 bases identical to TRBD2. This CDR3 has 17 residues. Losses at the gene ends were 0 bases for V and 9 bases for J; bases not matched to a gene: 6. Germline assignment: CDR1 SGHNT and CDR2 YENEEA. The CDR3 DNA is TGTGCCAGCAGCTTAGATCCCGGGGGACTAGCGGGAGGGACGCAGTATTTT. It specifies CASSLDPGGLAGGTQYF.

This chain joins TRBV5-1 and TRBJ1-4; a weak D match, TRBD1 (6 bases). V lost 0 bases and J 8 bases, leaving 17 bases between the germline ends. CDR3 length equals 16 residues. The germline V gene encodes CDR1 SGHRS and CDR2 YFSETQ. The CDR3 spells CASSLATGGVGEKLFF. The CDR3 DNA reads TGCGCCAGCAGCTTGGCGACGGGGGGCGTAGGAGAAAAACTGTTTTTT.

The chain combines TRBV28 with TRBJ2-1; 10 bases fit TRBD2. There are 16 residues in the CDR3. Per the germline V gene, CDR1 is MDHEN and CDR2 is SYDVKM. Trimming took 5 bases from V and 7 from J; bases not matched to a gene: 11. Here the CDR3 DNA reads TGTGCCAGCAGTCCTTACCGAGCGGGAGGGCGTAATGAGCAGTTCTTC. This gives the protein CASSPYRAGGRNEQFF.

The CDR3 region has the DNA TGTGCCATCAGTGAACGGGACAGGGGTTACGAGCAGTACTTC. This encodes CAISERDRGYEQYF. The rearrangement links TRBV10-3 to TRBJ2-7; TRBD1 matches at 10 bases. Germline loops: CDR1 ENHRY, CDR2 SYGVKD. The CDR3 runs to 14 residues. V lost 3 bases to trimming and J lost 4 bases; unmatched junction nucleotides: 3.

This clone was observed once. The chain is built from TRBV5-1 and TRBJ2-7, with TRBD1 matching over 9 bases. The length of the CDR3 is 14 residues. V was clipped by 3 bases and J by 6 bases; unmatched bases: 7. Germline CDR1 is SGHRS and CDR2 is YFSETQ. CDR3 loop: CASSSDRGDGEQYF. The CDR3 DNA is TGCGCCAGCAGCTCGGACAGGGGCGACGGCGAGCAGTACTTC.

The chain uses TRBV10-3 and TRBJ2-7, with TRBD1 matching over 8 bases. The CDR3 totals 17 residues. Germline lookup yields CDR1 ENHRY and CDR2 SYGVKD. V lost 6 bases, J lost 0 bases, and 13 bases stayed unmatched. This CDR3 reads CAIRALTGGPSSYEQYF. The CDR3 DNA is TGTGCCATCAGGGCCCTAACAGGGGGTCCCTCCTCCTACGAGCAGTACTTC.

The V gene is TRBV10-1, the J gene TRBJ1-1, with D unresolved. In germline, CDR1 is WNHNN, CDR2 SYGVQD (reference sequence). The CDR3 loop spans 14 amino acids. V shed 0 bases and J shed 0 bases, with 5 bases lying between them. In DNA form, the CDR3 reads TGCGCCAGCAGTGAGTCAGCCCTGAACACTGAAGCTTTCTTT. Translating gives CASSESALNTEAFF.

This clone was detected only once. The chain is built from TRBV19 and TRBJ2-3, with 7 positions matching TRBD2. With V trimmed by 2 bases and J by 13 bases, 12 bases remained unmatched. This CDR3 region has 14 residues. Per the germline V gene, CDR1 is LNHDA and CDR2 is SQIVND (reference sequence). The CDR3 loop is CASSINLREALEYF. CDR3 nucleotides: TGTGCCAGTAGTATAAACCTCCGGGAGGCCCTGGAGTATTTT. The variable domain in full, with the rest retrieved from reference TRBV19 and TRBJ2-3, is DGGITQSPKYLFRKEGQNVTLSCEQNLNHDAMYWYRQDPGQGLRLIYYSQIVNDFQKGDIAEGYSVSREKKESFPLTVTSAQKNPTAFYLCASSINLREALEYFGPGTRLTVL.

J is TRBJ1-4 and V is TRBV7-2, with TRBD1 matching over 9 bases. Per the germline V gene, CDR1 is SGHTA and CDR2 is FQGNSA. After removal of 0 bases from V and 6 bases from J, the junction contained 5 bases not matched to a gene. This CDR3 comprises 16 residues. In DNA form, the CDR3 reads TGTGCCAGCAGCTTAGCTTCCGGGACAGGGCATGAAAAACTGTTTTTT. Translating gives CASSLASGTGHEKLFF.

The count of this clone is one. The gene calls are TRBV11-1 and TRBJ1-1, with 9 nucleotides matching TRBD1. The CDR3 contains 13 residues. CDR1 and CDR2 from the germline V gene are SGHAT and FQDESV (reference sequence). Unmatched junction bases numbered 5, after V lost 5 bases and J lost 7 bases. The CDR3 DNA is TGTGCCAGCAGCCCACAGGGGGCTGGTGAAGCTTTCTTT. This encodes CASSPQGAGEAFF.

The genes are TRBV7-2 and TRBJ2-1, with TRBD2 matching over 11 bases. Germline loops: CDR1 SGHTA, CDR2 FQGNSA. J lost 9 bases, V lost 0 bases, and 4 bases had no gene match. The CDR3 has 15 residues. In nucleotides, the CDR3 is TGTGCCAGCAGCTTAGCTCTAGCGGGGGGCCGTGAGCAGTTCTTC. It yields the protein CASSLALAGGREQFF.